These 18 T cell receptor beta chains share one sample of origin, sequenced in a study of blood T cell repertoires in acute mononucleosis (dated by TCRdb to 2020 to 2021). The method behind the library was the immunoSEQ multiplex PCR assay. Entries here come from immuneACCESS through TCRdb and include only in-frame sequences with V and J called. Some clones fail to appear in such tables; in the studies checked, an unresolved V gene covers under half of the shortfall, and the cause of the remainder is unknown. Across this sample there are 2,000 to 2,500 clones, with under 35% seen only once. The ten largest make up 35% to 55% of the sample. The time point label on this specimen signifies: acute infectious mononucleosis, at clinical presentation within 2 weeks of symptom onset (visit 1). Specimen: EBV YVL epitope tetramer+ CD8+ T cells sorted from PBMCs, collected during acute infectious mononucleosis. The cell subset or site label, as the study defines it: CD8 T cells binding a tetramer with EBV BRLF1 109-117 peptide (YVL-BR). These receptors all stem from a young woman with infectious mononucleosis caused by EBV.

A few counts support this clone. A much larger clone is a single base away; this may be a read error. The chain uses TRBV11-1 and TRBJ2-7, with TRBD2 matching 10 bases. Trimming at V came to 1 base and at J to 5 bases, leaving 5 bases not matched to a gene. CDR3 length: 15 amino acids. CDR1 SGHAT and CDR2 FQDESV come from the germline V gene (reference sequence). The CDR3 reads CASSLVLAGVHEQYF. The CDR3 coding sequence is TGTGCCAGCAGCTTAGTCCTAGCGGGAGTTCACGAGCAGTACTTC.

V is TRBV13 and J is TRBJ2-1, with a possible D match to TRBD1 (6 bases). V lost 3 bases and J lost 0, with 12 bases in between. Germline CDR1 reads PRHDT; CDR2 reads FYEKMQ (reference sequence). This CDR3 is built from 16 residues. CDR3 coding DNA: TGTGCCAGCAGCTTTCAGGGGATGGGCTCCTACAATGAGCAGTTCTTC. As protein: CASSFQGMGSYNEQFF.

This clone was found a few times. This chain connects TRBV30 to TRBJ2-3; TRBD1 matches 10 bases. The CDR3 loop spans 15 amino acids. V shed 8 bases, J shed 1 base, and the junction held 9 bases outside the gene matches. CDR1 is GTSNPN and CDR2 is SVGIG in the germline V gene (reference sequence). CDR3 protein: CASRAGTGGTDTQYF. The CDR3 DNA reads as TGTGCCAGCAGGGCCGGGACAGGGGGCACAGATACGCAGTATTTT.

V and J are TRBV25-1 and TRBJ2-2; D gene ambiguous. This CDR3 is 13 amino acids long. V lost 10 bases and J lost 3, with 12 bases in between. Germline CDR1 and CDR2: MGHDK and SYGVNS. The CDR3 region has the DNA TGTGCCACCTGGTCCGGATACACCGGGGAGCTGTTTTTT. Translating it yields CATWSGYTGELFF.

This clone came up a few times. A much larger clone differs from this one at a single base, so this may be a read error. The chain combines TRBV19 with TRBJ2-1, with D hard to call. Germline loops: CDR1 LNHDA, CDR2 SQIVND (reference sequence). The length of the CDR3 is 13 residues. V gave up 9 bases and J gave up 6 bases, with 15 bases separating them. CDR3 loop: CASSLFSGNEQFF. The CDR3 region has the DNA TGTGCCAGCAGCTTGTTTTCGGGCAATGAGCAGTTCTTC.

This clone was observed a handful of times. The rearrangement links TRBV28 to TRBJ2-7, with 8 bases aligning to TRBD2. CDR1 MDHEN and CDR2 SYDVKM come from the germline V gene. Trimming at V came to 5 bases and at J to 2 bases, leaving 8 bases not matched to a gene. The CDR3 loop spans 15 amino acids. CDR3 in amino acids: CASSGTTSVAYEQYF. In nucleotides, the CDR3 is TGTGCCAGCAGTGGTACGACTAGCGTAGCCTACGAGCAGTACTTC.

In regard to this clone: A far larger clone is one base from this, pointing to a likely read error. Because the CDR3's place on the DNA is in doubt, the DNA is left out and the CDR3 is given as listed by TCRdb. The CDR3 is CSVGGTGSGTSGAYSCNEQFF. V and J are TRBV29-1 and TRBJ2-7; the table calls TRBD2, which could not be checked here. The CDR3 has 21 residues if both end residues are counted. Germline V gene sequence: CDR1 SQVTM, CDR2 ANQGSEA.

Notes on this clone: The junction does not match germline at one end; this may be a read error. This chain joins TRBV29-1 and TRBJ2-2; 14 nucleotides align to TRBD2. In germline, CDR1 is SQVTM, CDR2 ANQGSEA. CDR3 length: 20 residues. CDR3 nucleotide sequence: TGCAGCGCTGCCAGGCCCGCCGGACTAGCGGGAGGTTCGAACACCGAGGAGCTGTTTTTT. Amino acids: CSAARPAGLAGGSNTEELFF.

This clone came up many times. The chain has TRBV6-5 and TRBJ1-5; no clear D gene. The CDR3 consists of 12 residues. V was clipped by 2 bases and J by 7 bases, with 6 bases between them. Germline V gene lookup returns CDR1 MNHEY and CDR2 SVGAGI. As DNA, the CDR3 is TGTGCCAGCAGTTACATGACGCAGCCCCAGCATTTT. The encoded protein is CASSYMTQPQHF.

Points on this clone: The CDR3 does not close with the conserved phenylalanine or tryptophan, likely indicating a read error. It is unclear where the CDR3 begins or ends on the DNA, so no DNA is shown, and the CDR3 is as TCRdb lists it. The rearrangement joins TRBV28 to TRBJ1-5. From germline, CDR1 is MDHEN and CDR2 SYDVKM. The CDR3 length is 15 residues, termini included. CDR3 loop: CASSFLLGGLSPSNL.

The genes are TRBV7-2 and TRBJ2-1, with D hard to call. The CDR3 runs 11 residues. The V end lost 5 bases, the J end lost 3 bases, and 2 bases lay between the germline ends. CDR1 and CDR2 (germline): SGHTA, FQGNSA. CDR3 loop: CASSDYNEQFF. Here the CDR3 DNA reads TGTGCCAGCAGCGACTACAATGAGCAGTTCTTC.

With regard to this clone: A far larger clone is a single base away, which makes a read error likely. Without the conserved terminal phenylalanine or tryptophan, this CDR3 likely stems from a read error. This CDR3 is CASSLGQPSGEQYL. CDR3 nucleotides: TGTGCCAGCAGTTTAGGACAGCCGTCAGGAGAGCAGTACCTC. V gene TRBV27 combines with J gene TRBJ2-7, with D possibly TRBD1 on 6 matching bases. The CDR3 runs 14 residues. Looked up from germline, CDR1 is MNHEY and CDR2 is SMNVEV (reference sequence). V was clipped by 2 bases and J by 7 bases, with 15 bases between them.

The chain recombines TRBV5-6 with TRBJ2-1; 8 positions match TRBD1. Per germline, CDR1 SGHDT and CDR2 YYEEEE. V dropped 5 bases and J dropped 4; count of bases not matched to a gene: 2. This CDR3 is 13 amino acids long. CDR3 loop: CASSWTGYNEQFF. In DNA, the CDR3 is TGTGCCAGCAGTTGGACAGGGTACAATGAGCAGTTCTTC.

A note on this clone: This specimen includes other DNA sequences encoding the same CDR3. This chain links TRBV29-1 with TRBJ2-1, with a weak D call TRBD2 (5 bases). The V end was cut by 4 bases, the J end by 4 bases, with 8 bases between. Germline V lookup: CDR1 SQVTM, CDR2 ANQGSEA. CDR3 length equals 12 residues. In DNA form, the CDR3 reads TGCAGCGTTGTAGCGCCATACAATGAGCAGTTCTTC. Residues: CSVVAPYNEQFF.

This clone occurred a few times. The junction departs from germline at one end; a sequencing error may be responsible. Other DNA sequences in this specimen translate into the identical CDR3. The CDR3 DNA follows: TGTGCCAGCAGTTACGTCGGAGTTGGCTACACCTTC. Residues: CASSYVGVGYTF. This chain connects TRBV10-2 to TRBJ1-2, with D uncertain. CDR1 and CDR2 from the germline V gene are WSHSY and SAAADI. The CDR3 sequence is 12 residues long.

There are a few counts of this clone. The chain has TRBV6-9 and TRBJ2-7, with TRBD2 identical over 11 bases. Per germline, CDR1 MNHGY and CDR2 SVAAGI. The J segment lost 3 bases and the V segment lost 2 bases, leaving 6 bases of the junction unmatched. The CDR3 has 16 residues. The CDR3: CASSYALAGGRYEQYF. The DNA of the CDR3 is TGTGCCAGCAGTTATGCGCTAGCGGGAGGTCGCTACGAGCAGTACTTC.

In this sample, this clone turned up many times. CDR3 residues: CASTQQGEETQYF. CDR3 DNA sequence: TGTGCCAGCACCCAGCAGGGGGAGGAGACCCAGTACTTC. This sequence joins TRBV6-6 and TRBJ2-5, with 7 nucleotides matching TRBD1. The V gene's germline CDR1 is MNHNY and CDR2 SVGAGI (reference sequence). The length of the CDR3 is 13 residues. V shed 7 bases, J shed 5 bases, and the junction held 7 bases outside the gene matches.

This clone was seen only a few times. At one end, the junction sequence differs from germline, possibly due to a read error. V usage is TRBV27 and J usage is TRBJ2-5, with 8 bases matching TRBD1. CDR3 length: 16 amino acids. CDR1 is MNHEY, CDR2 SMNVEV, per germline (reference sequence). The chain's CDR3 is CATSAYLGQEQETQYF. CDR3 bases: TGTGCCACCAGTGCGTACTTGGGACAGGAGCAAGAGACCCAGTACTTC.